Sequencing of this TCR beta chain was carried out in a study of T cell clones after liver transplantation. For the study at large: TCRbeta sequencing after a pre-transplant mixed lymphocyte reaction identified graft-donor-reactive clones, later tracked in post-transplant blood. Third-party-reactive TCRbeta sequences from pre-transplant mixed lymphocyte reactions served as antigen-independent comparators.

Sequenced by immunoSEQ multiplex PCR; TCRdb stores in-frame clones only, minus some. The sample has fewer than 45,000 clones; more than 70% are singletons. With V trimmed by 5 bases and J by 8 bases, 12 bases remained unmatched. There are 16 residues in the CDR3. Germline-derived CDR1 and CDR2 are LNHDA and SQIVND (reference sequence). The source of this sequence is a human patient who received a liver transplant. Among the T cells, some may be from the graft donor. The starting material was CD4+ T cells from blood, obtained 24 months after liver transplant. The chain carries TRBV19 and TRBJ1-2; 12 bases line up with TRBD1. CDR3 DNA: TGTGCCAGTAGTGTGTGGGGACAGGGGGCTCGTCGAGGCTACACCTTC. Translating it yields CASSVWGQGARRGYTF.